A single sample gave rise to the 9 T cell receptor beta chains below, sequenced in a study of OX40 agonist ivuxolimab in advanced cancers. Sequenced by immunoSEQ multiplex PCR; TCRdb stores in-frame clones only, minus some. The sample lists approximately 76,000 clones; roughly nine tenths were seen once. Here the sequenced sample was CD4+ or CD8+ T cells sorted from blood, taken in a trial of the OX40 agonist ivuxolimab. The receptors derive from an adult with an advanced solid tumor such as melanoma, head and neck, liver or kidney cancer.

This clone has a handful of counts. The chain uses TRBV29-1 and TRBJ1-1; D may be TRBD1 (5 bases). The length of the CDR3 is 13 residues. CDR1 is SQVTM, CDR2 ANQGSEA, per germline. Between the trimmed V and J ends, which lost 3 bases and 4 bases, there was a span of 12 bases. In DNA form, the CDR3 reads TGCAGCGTTGAGGGCAGGGAAGTCACTGAAGCTTTCTTT. It codes for CSVEGREVTEAFF.

The chain links TRBV28 to TRBJ1-1, with a tentative D call TRBD1 (5 bases). The CDR3 sequence is 13 residues long. CDR1 and CDR2 from the germline V gene are MDHEN and SYDVKM. Trimming took off 11 bases at V and 1 base at J, with 14 bases between the two ends. The CDR3 DNA sequence: TGTGCCGGGCGGGAGGGGTGGAACACTGAAGCTTTCTTT. Its protein product is CAGREGWNTEAFF.

The V and J genes are TRBV10-3 and TRBJ2-1, with unresolved D. V gave up 1 base and J gave up 4 bases, with 5 bases separating them. Germline CDR1 ENHRY, CDR2 SYGVKD. The CDR3 runs 13 residues. The CDR3 here is CAISELKYNEQFF. CDR3 bases: TGTGCCATCAGTGAGTTGAAGTACAATGAGCAGTTCTTC.

The rearrangement links TRBV6-5 to TRBJ1-1, with D maybe TRBD1 (6 bases). V was cut by 0 bases and J by 2 bases, with 13 bases left in between. Germline CDR1 MNHEY, CDR2 SVGAGI. This CDR3 spans 16 amino acids. The CDR3 region has the DNA TGTGCCAGCAGTTACTCTGGGGGCAGGGTTAACACTGAAGCTTTCTTT. This codes for CASSYSGGRVNTEAFF.

Here the CDR3 reads CACRNRGRPFHEQYF. DNA for the CDR3: TGTGCCTGCCGCAACAGGGGGCGCCCCTTCCACGAGCAGTACTTC. The J gene is TRBJ2-7, the V gene TRBV30; TRBD1 matches at 9 bases. V was clipped by 6 bases and J by 5 bases; unmatched bases: 14. CDR3 length equals 15 residues. The V gene's germline CDR1 is GTSNPN and CDR2 SVGIG (reference sequence).

The chain's CDR3 is CASSPDQPQHF. CDR3 sequence (DNA): TGTGCCAGCAGCCCCGATCAGCCCCAGCATTTT. The rearrangement joins TRBV7-3 to TRBJ1-5; D gene ambiguous. There are 11 residues in the CDR3. The germline V gene encodes CDR1 SGHTA and CDR2 FQGTGA. With 5 bases removed from V and 5 bases from J, the gap between germline ends came to 4 bases.

The chain uses TRBV5-4 and TRBJ2-7; no clear D. V was clipped by 4 bases and J by 3 bases, with 17 bases between them. The CDR3 loop spans 15 amino acids. The germline CDR1 and CDR2 sequences are SGHNT and YYREEE (reference sequence). CDR3 sequence reads: CASSHPAQGFYEQYF. CDR3 DNA sequence: TGTGCCAGCAGCCACCCTGCTCAAGGGTTCTACGAGCAGTACTTC.

The V call is TRBV27, the J call TRBJ1-2; 7 nucleotides match TRBD1. The CDR3 sequence is 13 residues long. The germline V gene has CDR1 MNHEY and CDR2 SMNVEV (reference sequence). V lost 9 bases to trimming and J lost 4 bases; unmatched junction nucleotides: 8. The CDR3 sequence is CASRMGQLYGYTF. The CDR3 region has the DNA TGTGCCAGTCGAATGGGACAGCTCTATGGCTACACCTTC.

The V gene is TRBV27, the J gene TRBJ2-7, with D possibly being TRBD1 or TRBD2 (5 bases each). Between the trimmed V and J ends, which lost 4 bases and 3 bases, there was a span of 10 bases. The CDR3 is made up of 13 amino acids. In germline, CDR1 is MNHEY, CDR2 SMNVEV (reference sequence). In DNA, the CDR3 is TGTGCCAGCAGTTATGGGGGTGGCTACGAGCAGTACTTC. Its protein product is CASSYGGGYEQYF.